A selection of T cell receptor beta chains follows, all from one sample in a study of blood T cell repertoires in COVID-19. Assay used: immunoSEQ multiplex PCR; TCRdb lists only in-frame clones, some missing. The profile shows a few hundred thousand clones, roughly 80% of them singletons. The source material was PBMCs or T cells enriched from blood (not recorded which). The receptors come from a man aged 35 to 55 who had been exposed to COVID-19. CDR3s include the opening cysteine and the closing phenylalanine or tryptophan. A D gene is named only where the DNA matches it firmly. Where a row states a size, it is once, few, many or the class of an expanded clone; other rows omit it.

size: -
J: TRBJ1-3
D: -
V: TRBV30
DNA: TGTGCCTGGAGTGTAGGGGTGGGAAACACCATATATTTT
CDR3: CAWSVGVGNTIYF

size: -
J: TRBJ2-3
D: TRBD1
V: TRBV19
DNA: TGTGCCAGTAGTCGACAGGGCTCCACAGATACGCAGTATTTT
CDR3: CASSRQGSTDTQYF

size: -
J: TRBJ2-7
D: TRBD1
V: TRBV28
DNA: TGTGCCAGCAGCACCGCCGGGACAGGGGACTTTTACGAGCAGTACTTC
CDR3: CASSTAGTGDFYEQYF

size: -
J: TRBJ1-1
D: TRBD1
V: TRBV10-3
DNA: TGTGCCACCATCAAAGGGGGCGAAAGGGTGAACACTGAAGCTTTCTTT
CDR3: CATIKGGERVNTEAFF

size: -
J: TRBJ2-7
D: TRBD1
V: TRBV20-1
DNA: TGCAGTGCTAGTACCGGGACAGGGAAAAACGAGCAGTACTTC
CDR3: CSASTGTGKNEQYF

size: few
J: TRBJ1-2
D: TRBD1
V: TRBV30
DNA: TGTGCCAGGGGACAGGGGCCACACTATGGCTACACCTTC
CDR3: CARGQGPHYGYTF

size: few
J: TRBJ1-5
D: TRBD1
V: TRBV30
DNA: TGTGCCTTCGAGGACAGGGACGATCAGCCCCAGCATTTT
CDR3: CAFEDRDDQPQHF

size: -
J: TRBJ1-3
D: -
V: TRBV19
DNA: TGTGCCAGTAGTATATCCGCCAGGTCGAGCTCTGGAAACACCATATATTTT
CDR3: CASSISARSSSGNTIYF

size: -
J: TRBJ2-7
D: -
V: TRBV2
DNA: TGTGCCAGCACTTCCCTCCTTGGACGTATACTAGCATACGAGCAGTACTTC
CDR3: CASTSLLGRILAYEQYF

size: -
J: TRBJ1-2
D: -
V: TRBV7-2
DNA: TGTGCCAGCAGCTTAGCCTTGGGAGGGGTAAATGGCTACACCTTC
CDR3: CASSLALGGVNGYTF

size: once
J: TRBJ1-5
D: TRBD1
V: TRBV10-2
DNA: TGCGCCAGCAGTGCGCGGACAGGGGGCGATCAGCCCCAGCATTTT
CDR3: CASSARTGGDQPQHF

size: -
J: TRBJ2-7
D: TRBD1
V: TRBV28
DNA: TGTGCCAGCAGTTCACAGTCCGAGGGACAGAACTACGAGCAGTACTTC
CDR3: CASSSQSEGQNYEQYF

size: once
J: TRBJ1-5
D: -
V: TRBV12-3/TRBV12-4
DNA: TGTGCCAGCAGTTTCTGGGAGGAACAGCCCCAGCATTTT
CDR3: CASSFWEEQPQHF

size: -
J: TRBJ2-7
D: -
V: TRBV7-9
DNA: TGTGCCAGCCAAGGGGTTCACCACGAGCAGTACTTC
CDR3: CASQGVHHEQYF

size: -
J: TRBJ2-6
D: -
V: TRBV29-1
DNA: TGCAGCGTTGAAGGGGCCGACGGGGCCAACGTCCTGACTTTC
CDR3: CSVEGADGANVLTF

size: -
J: TRBJ2-3
D: -
V: TRBV5-6
DNA: TGTGCCAGCAGCGAGATGGATACGCAGTATTTT
CDR3: CASSEMDTQYF

size: -
J: TRBJ1-6
D: -
V: TRBV5-1
DNA: TGCGCCAGCAGCTTGGGGGACAAGAATTCACCCCTCCACTTT
CDR3: CASSLGDKNSPLHF

size: -
J: TRBJ2-6
D: -
V: TRBV11-2
DNA: TGTGCCAGCAGCTCCCTGCGGAGCTCTGGGGCCAACGTCCTGACTTTC
CDR3: CASSSLRSSGANVLTF

size: -
J: TRBJ2-5
D: TRBD1
V: TRBV6-5
DNA: TGTGCCAGCAGACTACAGGGGGAAGGGCATGAGACCCAGTACTTC
CDR3: CASRLQGEGHETQYF

size: -
J: TRBJ2-7
D: -
V: TRBV4-1
DNA: TGCGCCAGCAGCCAAGATTTGAGCGCCTACTCCTACGAGCAGTACTTC
CDR3: CASSQDLSAYSYEQYF

size: -
J: TRBJ2-3
D: -
V: TRBV29-1
DNA: TGCAGCGCCCGTGAGGATACGCAGTATTTT
CDR3: CSAREDTQYF

size: once
J: TRBJ2-6
D: TRBD1
V: TRBV7-3
DNA: TGTGCCAGCACGAAACAGGGGGGTTCGGCCAACGTCCTGACTTTC
CDR3: CASTKQGGSANVLTF

size: -
J: TRBJ2-6
D: -
V: TRBV5-6
DNA: TGTGCCAGCAGCTTGCGCCGGGGTGGGGCCAACGTCCTGACTTTC
CDR3: CASSLRRGGANVLTF

size: -
J: TRBJ2-7
D: TRBD2
V: TRBV27
DNA: TGTGCCAGCAGTTTATCCGGGGGACTAGCGCCTTACTACGAGCAGTACTTC
CDR3: CASSLSGGLAPYYEQYF

size: few
J: TRBJ2-1
D: TRBD2
V: TRBV5-1
DNA: TGCGCCAGCAGCTTGGCCACAGCGGGGGAATACAATGAGCAGTTCTTC
CDR3: CASSLATAGEYNEQFF

size: -
J: TRBJ2-7
D: TRBD2
V: TRBV18
DNA: TGTGCCAGCTCACCACAGGCCGGACTAGCGGGAGGGGACGAGCAGTACTTC
CDR3: CASSPQAGLAGGDEQYF

size: -
J: TRBJ1-2
D: TRBD1
V: TRBV7-9
DNA: TGTGCCAGCAGCGCGGAGGGGGCTTATGGCTACACCTTC
CDR3: CASSAEGAYGYTF

size: -
J: TRBJ1-4
D: TRBD1
V: TRBV18
DNA: TGTGCCAGCTCTCCGGGACAGGGAATGGAAAAACTGTTTTTT
CDR3: CASSPGQGMEKLFF

size: -
J: TRBJ2-3
D: -
V: TRBV11-3
DNA: TGTGCCAGCAGCCGAGGCCGGAGGCTCGTAGATACGCAGTATTTT
CDR3: CASSRGRRLVDTQYF

size: -
J: TRBJ1-2
D: TRBD1
V: TRBV5-6
DNA: TGTGCCAGCAGCCAGGGACAGTTAGACTATGGCTACACCTTC
CDR3: CASSQGQLDYGYTF

size: -
J: TRBJ1-2
D: -
V: TRBV30
DNA: TGTGCCTGGACCTCCGGGACGGGGGGTGGCTACACCTTC
CDR3: CAWTSGTGGGYTF

size: -
J: TRBJ2-7
D: -
V: TRBV28
DNA: TGTGCCAGCAGTTTTTCCGGTACTTACGAGCAGTACTTC
CDR3: CASSFSGTYEQYF

size: -
J: TRBJ2-4
D: -
V: TRBV10-3
DNA: TGTGCCATCAGTGACGACAGCGACGTTCAGTACTTC
CDR3: CAISDDSDVQYF

size: few
J: TRBJ2-1
D: TRBD2
V: TRBV29-1
DNA: TGCAGCGTTGCAGCGGGAGTCAATGAGCAGTTCTTC
CDR3: CSVAAGVNEQFF

size: -
J: TRBJ2-7
D: TRBD1
V: TRBV30
DNA: TGTGCCTGTGTCGGGACAGGCTCCCCCGAGCAGTACTTC
CDR3: CACVGTGSPEQYF

size: -
J: TRBJ2-2
D: -
V: TRBV19
DNA: TGTGCCAGTAGTTTCCTCGACACCGGGGAGCTGTTTTTT
CDR3: CASSFLDTGELFF

size: -
J: TRBJ2-5
D: -
V: TRBV19
DNA: TGTGCCAGTAGCCCCACCATAATAGGGGGTCAAGAGACCCAGTACTTC
CDR3: CASSPTIIGGQETQYF

size: -
J: TRBJ1-6
D: TRBD1
V: TRBV27
DNA: TGTGCCAGCAGTTCAACGACAGGGGCTTATTCACCCCTCCACTTT
CDR3: CASSSTTGAYSPLHF